The clone carrying this TCR beta chain has only one observation. Its antigen is not identified. The data originate from a study of CD8+ T cells in alopecia areata. Study results and caveats: Higher clonality was seen in lesional scalp than in normal scalp, especially in alopecia totalis/universalis.

The authors extracted RNA and reverse transcribed it into cDNA as the sequencing template. Profiled with immunoSEQ multiplex PCR; TCRdb holds only in-frame clones, not every one. In the table there are about 180,000 clones, about 60% of which are singletons. There are 14 residues in the CDR3. Germline V gives CDR1 LNHDA, CDR2 SQIVND (reference sequence). Deletions cut 6 bases from V and 3 bases from J, with 14 bases between. The receptor comes from a human donor with alopecia areata. The chain has TRBV19 and TRBJ1-2, with D possibly TRBD1 on 5 matching bases. The sequencing used CD4+ T cells sorted from blood, collected at week 0. CDR3 bases: TGTGCCAGTAGAGTACAGTGGGGGGACTATGGCTACACCTTC. This sequence encodes CASRVQWGDYGYTF.